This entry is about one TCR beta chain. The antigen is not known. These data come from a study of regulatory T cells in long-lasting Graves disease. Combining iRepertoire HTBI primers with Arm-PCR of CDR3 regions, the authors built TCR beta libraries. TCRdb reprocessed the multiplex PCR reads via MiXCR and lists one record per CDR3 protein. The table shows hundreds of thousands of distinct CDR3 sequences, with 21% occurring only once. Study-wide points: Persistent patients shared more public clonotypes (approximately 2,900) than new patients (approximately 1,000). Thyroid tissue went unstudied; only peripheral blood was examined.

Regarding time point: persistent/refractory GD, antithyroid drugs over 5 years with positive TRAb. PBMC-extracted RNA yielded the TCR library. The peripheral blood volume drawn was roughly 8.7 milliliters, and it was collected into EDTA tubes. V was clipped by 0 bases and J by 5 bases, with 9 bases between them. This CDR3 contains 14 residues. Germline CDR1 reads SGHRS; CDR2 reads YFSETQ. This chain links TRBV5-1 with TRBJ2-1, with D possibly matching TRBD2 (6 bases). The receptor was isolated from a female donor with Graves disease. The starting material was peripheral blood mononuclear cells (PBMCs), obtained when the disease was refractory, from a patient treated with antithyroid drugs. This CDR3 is CASSLALANNEQFF. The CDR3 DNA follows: TGCGCCAGCAGCTTGGCACTAGCTAACAATGAGCAGTTCTTC.